This T cell receptor (beta chain) was sequenced in a study of T cell responses to AZD1222 COVID-19 vaccine. Turning to the study itself: Analysis merged second doses at about 4 or about 12 weeks. Findings of the study overall: Donors skewed white British and female; clonal diversity was possibly underestimated.

To note about this clone: The antigen is undetermined.

Sequencing used immunoSEQ multiplex PCR; TCRdb keeps in-frame clones, though not all of them. This sample has around 100,000 clones, with approximately 89% found just once. CDR1 is SGHRS, CDR2 YFSETQ, per germline. The length of the CDR3 is 14 residues. The ends were cut back, 7 bases at V and 5 bases at J, with 19 bases in the middle. This chain joins TRBV5-1 and TRBJ2-7, with D perhaps TRBD1 (6 bases). The receptor was derived from an adult in good health. This material consisted of peripheral blood, taken on day 0 of AZD1222 vaccination. CDR3 in DNA: TGCGCCAGCCGGATAGGGACATCTGGCCACGAGCAGTACTTC. Protein sequence: CASRIGTSGHEQYF. The full variable domain, rest sourced from reference TRBV5-1 and TRBJ2-7, is KAGVTQTPRYLIKTRGQQVTLSCSPISGHRSVSWYQQTPGQGLQFLFEYFSETQRNKGNFPGRFSGRQFSNSRSEMNVSTLELGDSALYLCASRIGTSGHEQYFGPGTRLTVT.